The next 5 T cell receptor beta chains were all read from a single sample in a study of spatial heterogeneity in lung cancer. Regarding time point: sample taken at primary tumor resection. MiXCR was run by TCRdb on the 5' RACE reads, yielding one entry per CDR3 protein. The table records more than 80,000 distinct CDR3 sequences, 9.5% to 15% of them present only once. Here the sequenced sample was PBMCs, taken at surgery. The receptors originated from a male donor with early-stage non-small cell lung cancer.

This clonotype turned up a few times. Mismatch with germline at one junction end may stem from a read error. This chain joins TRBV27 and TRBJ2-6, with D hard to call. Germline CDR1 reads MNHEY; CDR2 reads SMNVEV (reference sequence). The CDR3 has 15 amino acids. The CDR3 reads CASTLKGSGANVLTF. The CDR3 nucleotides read TGTGCCAGCACTTTAAAGGGCTCTGGGGCCAACGTCCTGACTTTC.

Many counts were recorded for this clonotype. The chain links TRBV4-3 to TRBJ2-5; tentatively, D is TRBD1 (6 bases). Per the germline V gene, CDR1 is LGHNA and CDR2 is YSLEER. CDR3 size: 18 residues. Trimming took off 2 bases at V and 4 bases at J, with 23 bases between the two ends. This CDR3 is CASSQTIGLTGRGETQYF. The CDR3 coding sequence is TGCGCCAGCAGCCAAACGATAGGCCTCACAGGGCGCGGAGAGACCCAGTACTTC.

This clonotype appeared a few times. The CDR3 loop reads CASSFNSQPQHF. CDR3 DNA sequence: TGTGCCAGCAGTTTTAATAGTCAGCCCCAGCATTTT. The chain uses TRBV12-3 or TRBV12-4 and TRBJ1-5; D is unclear. Trimming shortened V by 3 bases and J by 6 bases, and 6 bases separated the two germline ends. The CDR3 totals 12 residues.

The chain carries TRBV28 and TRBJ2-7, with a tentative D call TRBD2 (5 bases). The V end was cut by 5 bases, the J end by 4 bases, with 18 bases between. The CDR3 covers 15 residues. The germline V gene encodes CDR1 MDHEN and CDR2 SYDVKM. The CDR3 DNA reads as TGTGCCAGCAGTCCCCCGTTGACGGGGATTTACGAGCAGTACTTC. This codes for CASSPPLTGIYEQYF. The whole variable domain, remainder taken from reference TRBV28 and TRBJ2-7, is DVKVTQSSRYLVKRTGEKVFLECVQDMDHENMFWYRQDPGLGLRLIYFSYDVKMKEKGDIPEGYSVSREKKERFSLILESASTNQTSMYLCASSPPLTGIYEQYFGPGTRLTVT.

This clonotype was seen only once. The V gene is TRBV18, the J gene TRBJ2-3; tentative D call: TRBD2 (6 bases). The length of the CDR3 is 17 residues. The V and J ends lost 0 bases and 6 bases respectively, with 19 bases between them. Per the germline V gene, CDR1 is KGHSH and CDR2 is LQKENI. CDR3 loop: CASSPPSNTRRADTQYF. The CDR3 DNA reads TGTGCCAGCTCACCACCCTCCAACACCAGGAGGGCCGATACGCAGTATTTT.